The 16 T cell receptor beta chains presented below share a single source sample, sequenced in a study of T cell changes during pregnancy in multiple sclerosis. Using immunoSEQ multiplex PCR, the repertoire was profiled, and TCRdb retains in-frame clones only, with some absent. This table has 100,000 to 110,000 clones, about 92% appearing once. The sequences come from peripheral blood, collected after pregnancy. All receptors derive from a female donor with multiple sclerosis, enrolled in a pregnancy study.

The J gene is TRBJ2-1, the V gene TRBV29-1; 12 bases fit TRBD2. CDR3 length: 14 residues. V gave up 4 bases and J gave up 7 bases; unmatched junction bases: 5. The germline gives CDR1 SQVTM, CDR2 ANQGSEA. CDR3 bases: TGCAGCGTTGGGGCTAGCGGGAGGGCGAATGAGCAGTTCTTC. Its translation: CSVGASGRANEQFF.

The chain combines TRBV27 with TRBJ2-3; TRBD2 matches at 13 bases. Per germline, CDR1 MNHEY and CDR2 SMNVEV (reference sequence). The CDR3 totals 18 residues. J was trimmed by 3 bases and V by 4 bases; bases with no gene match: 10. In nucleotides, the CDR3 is TGTGCCAGCAGTTATAGACTAGCGGGAGGTGATATGACAGATACGCAGTATTTT. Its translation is CASSYRLAGGDMTDTQYF.

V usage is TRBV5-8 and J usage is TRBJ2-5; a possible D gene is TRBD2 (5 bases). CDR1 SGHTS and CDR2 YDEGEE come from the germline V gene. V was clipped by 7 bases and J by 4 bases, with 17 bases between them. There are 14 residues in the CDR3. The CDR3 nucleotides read TGTGCCAGCTTAAGGACTGGTTGGGCAGAGACCCAGTACTTC. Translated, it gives CASLRTGWAETQYF.

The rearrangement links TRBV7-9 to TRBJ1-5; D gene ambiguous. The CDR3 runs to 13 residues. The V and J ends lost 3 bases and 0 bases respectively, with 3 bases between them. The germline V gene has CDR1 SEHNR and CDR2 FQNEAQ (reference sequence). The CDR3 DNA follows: TGTGCCAGCAGCTTGGCTAGCAATCAGCCCCAGCATTTT. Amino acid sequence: CASSLASNQPQHF.

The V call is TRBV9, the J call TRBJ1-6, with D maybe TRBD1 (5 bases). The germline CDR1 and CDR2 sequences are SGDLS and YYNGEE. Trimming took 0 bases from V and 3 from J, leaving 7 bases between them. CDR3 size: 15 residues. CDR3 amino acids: CASSVGTGYNSPLHF. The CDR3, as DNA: TGTGCCAGCAGCGTAGGAACAGGCTATAATTCACCCCTCCACTTT.

CDR3 DNA: TGTGCCAGCAGCGGCAGGGCCAGCTCCTACGAGCAGTACTTC. It yields the protein CASSGRASSYEQYF. The chain has TRBV5-4 and TRBJ2-7; perhaps TRBD1 as D (5 bases). Trimming took 4 bases from V and 0 from J, leaving 11 bases between them. The CDR3 runs 14 residues. Germline V gives CDR1 SGHNT, CDR2 YYREEE (reference sequence).

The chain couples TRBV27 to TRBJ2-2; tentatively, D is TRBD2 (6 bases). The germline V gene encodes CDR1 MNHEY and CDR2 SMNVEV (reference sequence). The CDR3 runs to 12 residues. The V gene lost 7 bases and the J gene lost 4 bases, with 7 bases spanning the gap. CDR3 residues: CASTGGTGELFF. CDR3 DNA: TGTGCCAGCACCGGGGGCACCGGGGAGCTGTTTTTT.

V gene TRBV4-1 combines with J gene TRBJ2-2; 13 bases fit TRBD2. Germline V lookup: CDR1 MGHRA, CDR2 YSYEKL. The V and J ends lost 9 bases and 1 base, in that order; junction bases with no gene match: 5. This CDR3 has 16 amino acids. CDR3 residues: CARLGTSGENTGELFF. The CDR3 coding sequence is TGCGCCAGATTGGGGACTAGCGGGGAGAACACCGGGGAGCTGTTTTTT.

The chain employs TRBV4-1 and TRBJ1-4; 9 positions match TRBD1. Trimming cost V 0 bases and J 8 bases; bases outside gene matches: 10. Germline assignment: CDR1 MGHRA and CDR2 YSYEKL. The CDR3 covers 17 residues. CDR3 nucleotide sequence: TGCGCCAGCAGCCAAGAGGGGGCCGGGACAGGGCTGGAAAAACTGTTTTTT. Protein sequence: CASSQEGAGTGLEKLFF.

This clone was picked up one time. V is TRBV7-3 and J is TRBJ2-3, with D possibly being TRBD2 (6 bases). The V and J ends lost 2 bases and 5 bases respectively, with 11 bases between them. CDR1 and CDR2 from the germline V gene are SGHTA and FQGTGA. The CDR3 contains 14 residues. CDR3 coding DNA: TGTGCCAGCAGCTTACGGAGGGCGGGAGATACGCAGTATTTT. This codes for CASSLRRAGDTQYF. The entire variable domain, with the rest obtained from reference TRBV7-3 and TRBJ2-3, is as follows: GAGVSQTPSNKVTEKGKYVELRCDPISGHTALYWYRQSLGQGPEFLIYFQGTGAADDSGLPNDRFFAVRPEGSVSTLKIQRTERGDSAVYLCASSLRRAGDTQYFGPGTRLTVL.

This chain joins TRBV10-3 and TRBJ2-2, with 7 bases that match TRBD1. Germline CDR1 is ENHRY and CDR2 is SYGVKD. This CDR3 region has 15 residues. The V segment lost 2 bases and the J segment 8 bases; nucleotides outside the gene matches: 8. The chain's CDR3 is CAISEDRVSNGELFF. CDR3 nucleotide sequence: TGTGCCATCAGTGAGGACAGGGTCTCGAATGGGGAGCTGTTTTTT.

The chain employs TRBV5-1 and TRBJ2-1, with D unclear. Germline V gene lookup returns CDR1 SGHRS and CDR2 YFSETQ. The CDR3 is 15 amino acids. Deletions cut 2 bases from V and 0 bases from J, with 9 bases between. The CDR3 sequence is CASSFATSSYNEQFF. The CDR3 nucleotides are TGCGCCAGCAGCTTTGCGACAAGCTCCTACAATGAGCAGTTCTTC. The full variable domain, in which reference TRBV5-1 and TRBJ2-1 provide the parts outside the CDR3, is KAGVTQTPRYLIKTRGQQVTLSCSPISGHRSVSWYQQTPGQGLQFLFEYFSETQRNKGNFPGRFSGRQFSNSRSEMNVSTLELGDSALYLCASSFATSSYNEQFFGPGTRLTVL.

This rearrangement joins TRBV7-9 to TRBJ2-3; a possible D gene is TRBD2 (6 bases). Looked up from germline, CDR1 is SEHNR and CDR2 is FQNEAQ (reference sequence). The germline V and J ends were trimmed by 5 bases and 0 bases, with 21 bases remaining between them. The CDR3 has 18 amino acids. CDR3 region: CASSRLLLAESSTDTQYF. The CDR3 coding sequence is TGTGCCAGCAGCCGGCTCCTATTAGCGGAGTCTAGCACAGATACGCAGTATTTT.

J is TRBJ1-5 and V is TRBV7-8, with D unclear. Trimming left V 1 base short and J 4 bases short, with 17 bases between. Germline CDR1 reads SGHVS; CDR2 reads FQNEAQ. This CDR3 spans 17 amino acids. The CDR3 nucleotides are TGTGCCAGCAGCTTAGATCTTTTTGTGGGAGGGAATCAGCCCCAGCATTTT. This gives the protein CASSLDLFVGGNQPQHF.

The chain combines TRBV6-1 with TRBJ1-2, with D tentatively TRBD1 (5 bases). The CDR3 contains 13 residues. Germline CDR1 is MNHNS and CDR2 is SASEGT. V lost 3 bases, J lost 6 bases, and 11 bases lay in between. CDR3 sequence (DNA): TGTGCCAGCAGTGAGAAGGCAGGGAATGGCTACACCTTC. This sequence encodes CASSEKAGNGYTF.

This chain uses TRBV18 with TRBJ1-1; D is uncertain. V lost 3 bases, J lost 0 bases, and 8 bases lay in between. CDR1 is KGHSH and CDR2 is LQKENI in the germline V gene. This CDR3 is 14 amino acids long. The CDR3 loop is CASSPSTMNTEAFF. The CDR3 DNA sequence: TGTGCCAGCTCACCGAGCACCATGAACACTGAAGCTTTCTTT. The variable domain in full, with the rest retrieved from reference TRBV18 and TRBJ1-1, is NAGVMQNPRHLVRRRGQEARLRCSPMKGHSHVYWYRQLPEEGLKFMVYLQKENIIDESGMPKERFSAEFPKEGPSILRIQQVVRGDSAAYFCASSPSTMNTEAFFGQGTRLTVV.